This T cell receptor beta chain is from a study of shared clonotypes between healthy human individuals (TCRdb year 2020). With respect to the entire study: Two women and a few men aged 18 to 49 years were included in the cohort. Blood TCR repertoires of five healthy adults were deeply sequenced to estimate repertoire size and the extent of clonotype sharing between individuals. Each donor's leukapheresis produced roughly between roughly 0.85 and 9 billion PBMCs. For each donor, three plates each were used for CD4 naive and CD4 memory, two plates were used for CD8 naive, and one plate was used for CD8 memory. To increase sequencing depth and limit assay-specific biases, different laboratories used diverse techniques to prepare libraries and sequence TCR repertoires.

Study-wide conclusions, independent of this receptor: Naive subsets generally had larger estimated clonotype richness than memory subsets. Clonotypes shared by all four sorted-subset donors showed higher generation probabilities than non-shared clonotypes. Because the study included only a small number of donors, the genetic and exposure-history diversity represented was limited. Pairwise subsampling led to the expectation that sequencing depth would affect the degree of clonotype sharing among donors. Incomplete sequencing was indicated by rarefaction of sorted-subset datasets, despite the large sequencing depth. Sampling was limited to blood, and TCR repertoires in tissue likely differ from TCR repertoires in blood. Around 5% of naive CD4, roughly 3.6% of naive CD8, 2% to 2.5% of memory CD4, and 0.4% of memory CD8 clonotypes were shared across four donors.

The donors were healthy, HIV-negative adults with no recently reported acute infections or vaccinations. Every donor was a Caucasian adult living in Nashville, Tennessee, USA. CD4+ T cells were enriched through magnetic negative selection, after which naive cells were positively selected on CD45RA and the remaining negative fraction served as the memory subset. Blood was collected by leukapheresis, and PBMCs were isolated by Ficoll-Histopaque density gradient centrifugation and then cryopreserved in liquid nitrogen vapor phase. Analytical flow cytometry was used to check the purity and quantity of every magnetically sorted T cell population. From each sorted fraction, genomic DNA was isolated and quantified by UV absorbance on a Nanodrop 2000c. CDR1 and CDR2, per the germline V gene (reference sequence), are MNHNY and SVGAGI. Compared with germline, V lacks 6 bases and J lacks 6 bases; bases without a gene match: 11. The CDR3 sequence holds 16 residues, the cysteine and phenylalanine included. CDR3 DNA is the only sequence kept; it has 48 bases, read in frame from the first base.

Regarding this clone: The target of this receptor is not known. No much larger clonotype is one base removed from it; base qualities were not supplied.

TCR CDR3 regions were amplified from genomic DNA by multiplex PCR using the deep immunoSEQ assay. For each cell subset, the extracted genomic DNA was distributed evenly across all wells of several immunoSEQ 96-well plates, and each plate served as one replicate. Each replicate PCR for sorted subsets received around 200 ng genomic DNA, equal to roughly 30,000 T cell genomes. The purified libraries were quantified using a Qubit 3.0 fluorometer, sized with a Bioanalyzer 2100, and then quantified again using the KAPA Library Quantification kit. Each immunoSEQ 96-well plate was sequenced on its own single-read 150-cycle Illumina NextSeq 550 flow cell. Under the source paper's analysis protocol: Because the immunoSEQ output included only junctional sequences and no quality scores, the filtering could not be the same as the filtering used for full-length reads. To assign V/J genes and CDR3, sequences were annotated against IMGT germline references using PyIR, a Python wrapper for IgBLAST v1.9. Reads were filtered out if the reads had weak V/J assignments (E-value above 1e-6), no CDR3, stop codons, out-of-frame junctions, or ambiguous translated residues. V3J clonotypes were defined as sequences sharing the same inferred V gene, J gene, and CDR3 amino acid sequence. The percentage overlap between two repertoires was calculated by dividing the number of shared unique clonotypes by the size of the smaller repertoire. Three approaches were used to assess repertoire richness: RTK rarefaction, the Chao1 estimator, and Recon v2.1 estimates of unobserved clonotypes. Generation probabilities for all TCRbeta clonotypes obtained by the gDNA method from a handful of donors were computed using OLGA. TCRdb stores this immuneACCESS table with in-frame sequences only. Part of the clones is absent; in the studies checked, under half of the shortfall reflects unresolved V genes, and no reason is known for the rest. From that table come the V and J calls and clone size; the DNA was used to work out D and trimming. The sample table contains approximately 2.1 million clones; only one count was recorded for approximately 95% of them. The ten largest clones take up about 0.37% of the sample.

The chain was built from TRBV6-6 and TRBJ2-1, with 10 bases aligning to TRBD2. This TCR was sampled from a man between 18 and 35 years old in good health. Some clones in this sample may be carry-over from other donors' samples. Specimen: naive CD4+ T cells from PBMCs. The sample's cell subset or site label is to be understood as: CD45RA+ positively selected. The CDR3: CASSPPGLAQINEQFF. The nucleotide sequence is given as TGTGCCAGCAGCCCTCCGGGACTAGCGCAAATCAATGAGCAGTTCTTC.